This T cell receptor beta chain was sequenced for a study of PD-1 blockade in classical Hodgkin lymphoma. Some clones are missing from TCRdb's copy, which holds only in-frame ones; the method was immunoSEQ multiplex PCR. The data contain tens of thousands of clones, roughly four fifths of them seen just once; the ten biggest clones take up about a fifth. Regarding time point: cycle 4 day 1 (C4D1), after five to seven weeks of nivolumab. Each patient experienced a relapse that followed autologous stem cell transplantation, and brentuximab vedotin exposure varied. Germline CDR1 SGHRS, CDR2 YFSETQ. V was shortened by 7 bases and J by 0 bases, with 15 bases between the two germline ends. The CDR3 extends over 15 amino acids.

The sequenced sample was peripheral blood mononuclear cells (PBMCs), obtained before the fourth cycle of nivolumab. The source of this sequence is a human donor with classical Hodgkin lymphoma. J is TRBJ2-3 and V is TRBV5-1; D is unclear. CDR3 protein: CASGLTAVSTDTQYF. The CDR3 nucleotides are TGCGCCAGCGGGCTAACGGCGGTGAGCACAGATACGCAGTATTTT.